This section outlines one TCR beta chain sequence together with its context. Its antigen is still unknown. Mismatch with germline at one junction end may stem from a read error. Other DNA sequences in this sample translate to the same CDR3. This record belongs to a study of cytomegalovirus exposure and HLA in healthy donors. The PCR used 60 Vbeta and 13 Jbeta primers. Data came from immunoSEQ multiplex PCR; TCRdb stores just in-frame clones and leaves some out. Of approximately 140,000 clones in the sample, over 60% were seen once. Germline-derived CDR1 and CDR2 are SQVTM and ANQGSEA. The CDR3 runs 13 residues. Overall study findings and caveats: As a later analysis revealed, the rate of TCR association differed by HLA locus, with DRB1 most and HLA-C fewest. The authors reported that TCR beta sequences could predict HLA-A and HLA-B alleles. These predictions were accurate for most subjects in the first cohort. In vitro checks showed that a few CMV-associated chains really do target CMV antigens.

The source is an older woman in good health and CMV-seronegative. This rearrangement joins TRBV29-1 to TRBJ1-1, with TRBD1 matching 7 bases. The sequencing sample was made of PBMCs. The CDR3 DNA follows: TGTAGCGTGGGGGCGACAGGGCTCACTGAAGCTTTCTTT. Translating it yields CSVGATGLTEAFF.